This is a list of T cell receptor beta chains from one sample in a study of T cell responses to AZD1222 COVID-19 vaccine. Assay used: immunoSEQ multiplex PCR; TCRdb lists only in-frame clones, some missing. The sample yields around 100,000 clones, 80% to 95% seen once. Sequencing was performed on peripheral blood, taken on day 0 of AZD1222 vaccination. These receptors originate from an adult in good health. Both conserved end residues are part of each CDR3. D genes are given only for firm matches. The size of a clone is reported for some rows only, either as once, few or many, or as a class for expanded clones.

>.|TRBV6-2/TRBV6-3|TRBD2|TRBJ2-1
TGTGCCAGCAGTTACCCGTCCGGACTAGCGGGGAGCGAATCCTACAATGAGCAGTTCTTC
CASSYPSGLAGSESYNEQFF
>.|TRBV29-1|.|TRBJ1-5
TGCAGCGTTGAAGAAACAGAGAATCAGCCCCAGCATTTT
CSVEETENQPQHF
>.|TRBV15|TRBD2|TRBJ2-2
TGTGCCACCAGCAGGCCTAGGGGAGGGGAAAACACCGGGGAGCTGTTTTTT
CATSRPRGGENTGELFF
>.|TRBV28|.|TRBJ2-3
TGTGCCAGCGGGGACTTCTCGTACCGCACAGATACGCAGTATTTT
CASGDFSYRTDTQYF
>.|TRBV28|.|TRBJ1-4
TGTGCCAGCAGTTTGGGAACAGGGCTCATAGGTGAAAAACTGTTTTTT
CASSLGTGLIGEKLFF
>.|TRBV6-1|.|TRBJ2-2
TGTGCCAGCAGTGACAGGAACACCGGGGAGCTGTTTTTT
CASSDRNTGELFF
>.|TRBV11-2|.|TRBJ2-2
TGTGCCAGCGGCAGGGCGCCCGGGGAGCTGTTTTTT
CASGRAPGELFF
>.|TRBV5-6|.|TRBJ1-5
TGTGCCAGCAGCGGAATGAATCAGCCCCAGCATTTT
CASSGMNQPQHF
>.|TRBV7-8|TRBD2|TRBJ2-2
TGTGCCAGCAGCTTCCTTGGCGGGAGGGTGACCGGGGAGCTGTTTTTT
CASSFLGGRVTGELFF
>once|TRBV10-3|.|TRBJ1-2
TGTGCCATCAGTGAAAAGGGTGTAAAGACAACAACAAGCTACACCTTC
CAISEKGVKTTTSYTF
>.|TRBV3-1/TRBV3-2|.|TRBJ1-6
TGTGCCAGCAGCACGGACATAAATTCACCCCTCCACTTT
CASSTDINSPLHF
>once|TRBV18|TRBD2|TRBJ2-1
TGTGCCAGCTCAGGACTAGCGGGAGGCCCGATACAAGACTACAATGAGCAGTTCTTC
CASSGLAGGPIQDYNEQFF
>.|TRBV27|.|TRBJ2-1
.
CASSWDFGNEQFF
>.|TRBV7-9|.|TRBJ1-4
TGTGCCAGCAGCCCGGACTCGGCGAGGGAAAAACTGTTTTTT
CASSPDSAREKLFF
>.|TRBV5-6|.|TRBJ1-1
TGTGCCAGCAGCTTGATGGGGGTGACTGAAGCTTTCTTT
CASSLMGVTEAFF
>.|TRBV9|.|TRBJ1-3
TGTGCCAGCAGCCCCCCGGGAATCCTCTCTGGAAACACCATATATTTT
CASSPPGILSGNTIYF
>.|TRBV6-5|.|TRBJ1-2
TGTGCCAGCAGAGTGGGGGGGGTAGGCTACACCTTC
CASRVGGVGYTF
>.|TRBV9|.|TRBJ1-4
TGTGCCAGCAGCGTAGGCTCGGATACAACTAATGAAAAACTGTTTTTT
CASSVGSDTTNEKLFF
>.|TRBV7-2|.|TRBJ1-1
TGTGCCAGCAGCCAGACCGCCCTGGGAGGTTACACTGAAGCTTTCTTT
CASSQTALGGYTEAFF
>once|TRBV19|.|TRBJ1-4
TGTGCCACCCACGCCTGGACGGGAGTTTCAACTAATGAAAAACTGTTTTTT
CATHAWTGVSTNEKLFF
>.|TRBV29-1|TRBD2|TRBJ2-1
TGCAGCGTTGAAGAAAGGGCGGGAGGACAGCAGTTCTTC
CSVEERAGGQQFF
>.|TRBV19|TRBD1|TRBJ1-1
TGTGCCAGTACCAAACAGGGGGCGTACACTGAAGCTTTCTTT
CASTKQGAYTEAFF
>once|TRBV29-1|TRBD1|TRBJ1-4
TGCAGCAGTTTAGGGGGGACAGGGATAGGAACTAATGAAAAACTGTTTTTT
CSSLGGTGIGTNEKLFF
>.|TRBV27|.|TRBJ2-3
TGTGCCAGCAGCCGTAAAGGGGCAGATACGCAGTATTTT
CASSRKGADTQYF
>once|TRBV3-1/TRBV3-2|.|TRBJ2-3
TGTGCCAACAGAGGGGAAGCAGATACGCAGTATTTT
CANRGEADTQYF
>.|TRBV7-3|.|TRBJ2-3
TGTGCCAGTAGAAATACCAGCGGAGACCAAGATACGCAGTATTTT
CASRNTSGDQDTQYF
>.|TRBV1|.|TRBJ2-5
TGCACCAGCAGCCTCCGGGAGACCCAGTACTTC
CTSSLRETQYF
>once|TRBV11-3|.|TRBJ2-7
TGTGCCAGCAGCTTCACGAGCATACCGAAGGAGCGCGAGCAGTACTTC
CASSFTSIPKEREQYF
>.|TRBV7-3|.|TRBJ2-3
TGTGCCAGCAGCTTAGGAGCTTTGACTAGCACAGATACGCAGTATTTT
CASSLGALTSTDTQYF
>.|TRBV5-1|.|TRBJ1-2
TGCGCCAGCAGCTTAGGGGGAAACTATGGCTACACCTTC
CASSLGGNYGYTF
>.|TRBV2|TRBD2|TRBJ2-3
TGTGCCAGCAGTGATGCGGGAGGGCCCCCAGATACGCAGTATTTT
CASSDAGGPPDTQYF
>.|TRBV11-3|.|TRBJ2-2
TGTGCCAGCAGCTTAGATACGGTACCCGCCGGGGAGCTGTTTTTT
CASSLDTVPAGELFF
>.|TRBV5-1|TRBD2|TRBJ2-1
TGCGCCAGCAGCTTGGGGACTAGCGGTTCCTACAATGAGCAGTTCTTC
CASSLGTSGSYNEQFF
>.|TRBV30|.|TRBJ1-2
TGTGCCTGCCAGACAGGCTGGAATATGGGGGGCTACACCTTC
CACQTGWNMGGYTF
>.|TRBV6-5|.|TRBJ1-4
TGTGCCAGCAGTTACTCGGATTCTCCGGGAGAAAAACTGTTTTTT
CASSYSDSPGEKLFF
>.|TRBV11-2|.|TRBJ1-6
TGTGCCAGCAGCTTACCCGGACGGGGAAACTCACCCCTCCACTTT
CASSLPGRGNSPLHF
>.|TRBV15|.|TRBJ2-1
TGTGCCACCAGCAGGGGGGTGACCGGGAGCAACAATGAGCAGTTCTTC
CATSRGVTGSNNEQFF
>few|TRBV4-1|.|TRBJ2-1
TGCGCCAGCAGCCAACCTCTACAGGGTAATGAGCAGTTCTTC
CASSQPLQGNEQFF
>once|TRBV11-3|TRBD2|TRBJ2-7
TGTGCCAGCAGCGCTAGCGGGCACGAGCAGTACTTC
CASSASGHEQYF
>.|TRBV10-3|.|TRBJ2-1
TGTGCCATCAGTGAGACGGAGGGATACAATGAGCAGTTCTTC
CAISETEGYNEQFF
>once|TRBV19|.|TRBJ2-7
TGTGCCAGTAGTGAAGGGTACGAGCAGTACTTC
CASSEGYEQYF
>.|TRBV27|.|TRBJ1-2
TGTGCCAGCAGTCCGACAGGTTATGGCTACACCTTC
CASSPTGYGYTF
>.|TRBV30|.|TRBJ1-4
TGTGCCTGGACAGACCAAGGCGAAAAACTGTTTTTT
CAWTDQGEKLFF
>.|TRBV18|.|TRBJ2-1
TGTGCCAGCTCACCGATACTGAGCTCCTACAATGAGCAGTTCTTC
CASSPILSSYNEQFF
>.|TRBV7-2|TRBD1|TRBJ2-7
TGTGCCAGCAGCCCCCGCCGGGACAGAACCTACGAGCAGTACTTC
CASSPRRDRTYEQYF
>.|TRBV4-1|.|TRBJ1-5
TGCGCCAGCAGCCAAGGGTCGGGTATTATCAATCAGCCCCAGCATTTT
CASSQGSGIINQPQHF
>.|TRBV11-2|.|TRBJ2-3
TGTGCCGGAGCCTTCAACACAGATACGCAGTATTTT
CAGAFNTDTQYF
>.|TRBV6-5|TRBD1|TRBJ2-1
TGTGCCAGCACCATCATAGGGACAGGGTACAATGAGCAGTTCTTC
CASTIIGTGYNEQFF
>.|TRBV7-3|TRBD1|TRBJ2-3
TGTGCCAGCAGCATTGACAGGGGAGCAAGGACGCAGTATTTT
CASSIDRGARTQYF
>.|TRBV18|.|TRBJ1-5
TGTGCCAGCTCACCCTCGGGGTCGGGGTTGGGCAATCAGCCCCAGCATTTT
CASSPSGSGLGNQPQHF
>.|TRBV5-1|TRBD2|TRBJ2-1
TGCGCCAGCAGCGTCCGCGGGAGCTCCTACAATGAGCAGTTCTTC
CASSVRGSSYNEQFF
>.|TRBV28|TRBD1|TRBJ2-7
TGTGCCAGCAGTTTATCACGGACAGGCGTAAGCTCCTACGAGCAGTACTTC
CASSLSRTGVSSYEQYF
>once|TRBV3-1/TRBV3-2|.|TRBJ2-5
TGTGCCAGCAGCCAACAACAGGGTTGGGAGACCCAGTACTTC
CASSQQQGWETQYF
>.|TRBV4-2|TRBD2|TRBJ2-7
TGTGCCAGCAGCCAGGAACCTAGCGGGAGCTTCGAGCAGTACTTC
CASSQEPSGSFEQYF
>.|TRBV18|TRBD1|TRBJ2-7
TGTGCCAGCTCACCGTCACAGGGGCAGGGGCAGTACTTC
CASSPSQGQGQYF
>.|TRBV5-1|TRBD1|TRBJ1-1
TGCGCCAGCAGCTTGGGGGACAGGGGTGCGAACACTGAAGCTTTCTTT
CASSLGDRGANTEAFF
>.|TRBV28|TRBD1|TRBJ2-7
TGTGCCAGCAGTTTACTCGGGACAGGGGGCTACGAGCAGTACTTC
CASSLLGTGGYEQYF
>.|TRBV29-1|.|TRBJ2-5
TGCAGCGTATACCGGGACGGTGGGGAGACCCAGTACTTC
CSVYRDGGETQYF
>.|TRBV6-5|.|TRBJ1-5
TGTGCCAGCAGTTACTCGAGAGTAAGTTTCAATCAGCCCCAGCATTTT
CASSYSRVSFNQPQHF
>.|TRBV4-1|.|TRBJ2-5
TGCGCCAGCAGCCAAGATTGGGGCCAGCAAGAGACCCAGTACTTC
CASSQDWGQQETQYF